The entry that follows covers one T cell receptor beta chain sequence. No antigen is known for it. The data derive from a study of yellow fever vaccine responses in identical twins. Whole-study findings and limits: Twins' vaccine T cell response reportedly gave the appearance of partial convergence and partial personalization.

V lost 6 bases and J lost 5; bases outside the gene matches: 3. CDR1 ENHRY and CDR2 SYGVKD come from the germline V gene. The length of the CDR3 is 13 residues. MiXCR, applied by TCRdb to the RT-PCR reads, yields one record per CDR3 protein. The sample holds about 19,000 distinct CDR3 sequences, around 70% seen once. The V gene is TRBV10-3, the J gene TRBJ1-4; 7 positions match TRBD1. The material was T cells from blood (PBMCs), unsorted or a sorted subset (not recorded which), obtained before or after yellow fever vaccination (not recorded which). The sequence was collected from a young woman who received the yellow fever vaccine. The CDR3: CAIRGTENEKLFF. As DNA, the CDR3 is TGTGCCATCAGGGGGACAGAAAATGAAAAACTGTTTTTT.